Following are 27 T cell receptor beta chains from one sample sequenced in a study of blood T cells in healthy people across ages. The authors ran a second PCR of about 6 to 11 cycles using a sample-barcoded 5' primer and a J-beta primer mix. In TCRdb, the 5' RACE reads were re-called with MiXCR into one record per CDR3 protein. The table records about 730,000 distinct CDR3 sequences, roughly 44% of them present only once. The specimen sequenced was blood. These receptors were collected from a woman aged 55-70 years in good health.

The chain has TRBV6-6 and TRBJ2-7; D may be TRBD1 (5 bases). Germline lookup yields CDR1 MNHNY and CDR2 SVGAGI (reference sequence). The V and J ends lost 6 bases and 1 base respectively, with 16 bases between them. The CDR3 covers 15 residues. CDR3 in amino acids: CASSPLDRVSYEQYF. CDR3 sequence (DNA): TGTGCCAGCAGCCCCCTCGACAGAGTGTCCTACGAGCAGTACTTC.

This clonotype was observed once. This chain connects TRBV20-1 to TRBJ1-1; D call uncertain. Trimming removed 2 bases at V and 1 base at J, with 8 bases between. The germline V gene encodes CDR1 DFQATT and CDR2 SNEGSKA (reference sequence). This CDR3 spans 13 amino acids. The CDR3 coding sequence is TGCAGTGCTAGAAGAGATGCGAACACTGAAGCTTTCTTT. Its translation is CSARRDANTEAFF.

This clonotype was picked up a small number of times. The chain employs TRBV11-2 and TRBJ2-7; D is perhaps TRBD1 or TRBD2 (5 bases each). Trimming left V 2 bases short and J 6 bases short, with 14 bases between. The germline V gene has CDR1 SGHAT and CDR2 FQNNGV. This CDR3 region has 14 residues. The CDR3 protein is CASSLSRGGIEQYF. CDR3 in DNA: TGTGCCAGCAGCTTATCGAGGGGTGGCATCGAGCAGTACTTC.

The sample holds many counts of this clonotype. The gene calls are TRBV10-2 and TRBJ1-2; 7 nucleotides match TRBD1. The CDR3 totals 16 residues. The germline V gene encodes CDR1 WSHSY and CDR2 SAAADI. The V gene end was trimmed by 10 bases and the J gene end by 0 bases; junction bases not matched to a gene: 14. CDR3 nucleotides: TGCGCCACCGGTCGGGGGACAGAATCTACTAACTATGGCTACACCTTC. Translated, it gives CATGRGTESTNYGYTF.

This clonotype was detected only a few times. The V gene is TRBV3-1, the J gene TRBJ2-3; D gene unclear. Germline CDR1 reads LGHDT; CDR2 reads YNNKEL (reference sequence). Trimming pared 1 base from V and 5 bases from J, leaving 7 bases between. The CDR3 length is 13 residues. The CDR3 region is CASSQGTRDTQYF. CDR3 bases: TGTGCCAGCAGCCAAGGCACACGAGATACGCAGTATTTT.

This clonotype was counted a few times. V is TRBV12-5 and J is TRBJ2-4; D is unclear. Trimming left V 6 bases short and J 4 bases short, with 4 bases between. Germline values: CDR1 LGHNT, CDR2 FRNRAP. CDR3 length: 11 amino acids. The CDR3, as DNA: TGTGCTAGTGGGCTAAAAAACATTCAGTACTTC. Residues: CASGLKNIQYF.

This clonotype was detected a few times. The chain carries TRBV12-3 or TRBV12-4 and TRBJ1-2, with 7 bases fitting TRBD1. With 7 bases clipped from V and 4 bases from J, the junction kept 6 bases outside the gene matches. This CDR3 has 13 amino acids. The CDR3 region has the DNA TGTGCCAGCAACAAAGGGGGCGGCTATGGCTACACCTTC. Protein: CASNKGGGYGYTF.

This clonotype was observed a handful of times. V and J are TRBV7-8 and TRBJ1-2; unclear D gene. V was clipped by 8 bases and J by 4 bases, with 14 bases between them. This CDR3 has 13 residues. Germline CDR1 and CDR2: SGHVS and FQNEAQ. The CDR3 DNA reads as TGTGCCAGCGGGCGGTCGGAGAGCTATGGCTACACCTTC. Amino acid sequence: CASGRSESYGYTF.

This clonotype was recorded a few times. DNA for the CDR3: TGTGCCAGCAGCTTAGACGGTGAAGCTTTCTTT. This sequence encodes CASSLDGEAFF. The rearrangement joins TRBV11-2 to TRBJ1-1; D not resolved. Trimming pared 0 bases from V and 7 bases from J, leaving 3 bases between. CDR1 is SGHAT, CDR2 FQNNGV, per germline. The CDR3 loop spans 11 amino acids.

This clonotype was picked up many times. The chain is built from TRBV27 and TRBJ2-1, with D tentatively TRBD1 (6 bases). Germline V gives CDR1 MNHEY, CDR2 SMNVEV (reference sequence). CDR3 length: 13 residues. Trimming removed 6 bases from V and 4 bases from J, with 10 bases in between. The CDR3 nucleotides read TGTGCCAGCAGCTTCACAGGGTACAATGAGCAGTTCTTC. Amino acid sequence: CASSFTGYNEQFF.

V and J are TRBV28 and TRBJ2-7; D uncertain. The J call is uncertain, as TRBJ2-5 better fits the DNA end. CDR3 length equals 13 residues. The germline V gene encodes CDR1 MDHEN and CDR2 SYDVKM. CDR3 residues: CASSLPALETQYF. In DNA, the CDR3 is TGTGCCAGCAGTTTACCAGCCCTAGAGACCCAGTACTTC.

In this sample, this clonotype turned up once. CDR3 nucleotides: TGTGCCAGCAGCAAAGGGGGGGTCAACACAGATACGCAGTATTTT. Protein sequence: CASSKGGVNTDTQYF. The chain is built from TRBV21-1 and TRBJ2-3; the table's D call TRBD1 went unverified against the DNA. TRBV21-1 is a pseudogene. This CDR3 is 15 amino acids long.

To note about this clonotype: A much larger clonotype is one base distant, so this may be a read error. The chain links TRBV11-3 to TRBJ2-1; D gene ambiguous. The DNA matches TRBJ2-7 better at its end, which makes the J call doubtful. The CDR3 totals 14 residues. In germline, CDR1 is SGHNT, CDR2 YENEEA. The CDR3 loop is CASSLKSYYNEQYF. CDR3 bases: TGTGCCAGCAGCTTAAAGAGTTACTACAATGAGCAGTACTTC.

The sample holds a few counts of this clonotype. The chain uses TRBV20-1 and TRBJ2-3, with D maybe TRBD2 (5 bases). Germline V gene sequence: CDR1 DFQATT, CDR2 SNEGSKA (reference sequence). The V end lost 1 base, the J end lost 3 bases, and 17 bases lay between the germline ends. CDR3 length: 16 amino acids. The CDR3 here is CSARASPGLSTDTQYF. DNA for the CDR3: TGCAGTGCTAGAGCTTCGCCGGGGTTAAGTACAGATACGCAGTATTTT.

V and J are TRBV20-1 and TRBJ2-3, with a weak D call TRBD2 (6 bases). The CDR3 extends over 16 amino acids. Trimming removed 3 bases at V and 0 bases at J, with 16 bases between. Germline V gene data show CDR1 as DFQATT and CDR2 as SNEGSKA (reference sequence). CDR3 sequence: CSASSRSGTSTDTQYF. CDR3 DNA: TGCAGTGCTAGCTCCAGGTCGGGGACTAGCACAGATACGCAGTATTTT.

The chain links TRBV6-4 to TRBJ2-1, with D tentatively TRBD1 or TRBD2 (6 bases each). CDR1 and CDR2 (germline): MRHNA, SNTAGT. CDR3 length: 14 amino acids. V lost 8 bases to trimming and J lost 8 bases, with 19 bases between them. The CDR3 region is CASARDTEGDEQFF. The CDR3 DNA follows: TGTGCCAGCGCCCGGGACACGGAGGGCGATGAGCAGTTCTTC.

With regard to this clonotype: Given a much more abundant clone one base away, this may be a read error. The chain combines TRBV29-1 with TRBJ2-5; 9 nucleotides match TRBD1. The J segment lost 11 bases and the V segment lost 6 bases, leaving 10 bases of the junction unmatched. Germline V CDR1 and CDR2: SQVTM, ANQGSEA. The CDR3 has 12 residues. CDR3 loop: CSVDRGGDEQYF. In DNA, the CDR3 is TGCAGCGTCGACAGGGGGGGAGATGAGCAGTACTTC.

Points on this clonotype: This clone may be a read error of a much larger clone one base away. This rearrangement joins TRBV9 to TRBJ2-3; TRBD2 aligns across 12 bases. The CDR3 sequence is 16 residues long. The germline gives CDR1 SGDLS, CDR2 YYNGEE. CDR3 coding DNA: TGTACCAGCAGCGTAGGACTAGCGGGGAGCACAGATACGCAGTATTTT. Its protein is CTSSVGLAGSTDTQYF.

The V and J genes are TRBV16 and TRBJ2-5, with D possibly matching TRBD2 (6 bases). The CDR3 loop spans 14 amino acids. Germline CDR1 is KGHSY and CDR2 is FQNENV. Trimming took off 1 base at V and 11 bases at J, with 17 bases between the two ends. The CDR3 bases are TGTGCCAGCAGCCAATTATGGGGGGTCGGGGAGCAGTACTTC. Its translation is CASSQLWGVGEQYF.

This chain connects TRBV3-1 to TRBJ2-1, with a tentative D call TRBD2 (5 bases). Trimming took off 6 bases at V and 5 bases at J, with 14 bases between the two ends. CDR1 and CDR2 (germline): LGHDT, YNNKEL (reference sequence). This CDR3 is built from 14 residues. The CDR3 loop is CASSPALAHNEQFF. CDR3 DNA sequence: TGTGCCAGCAGTCCCGCGTTAGCGCACAATGAGCAGTTCTTC.

The V gene is TRBV10-3, the J gene TRBJ1-1, with 8 bases that match TRBD1. With 3 bases clipped from V and 4 bases from J, the junction kept 4 bases outside the gene matches. The germline V gene has CDR1 ENHRY and CDR2 SYGVKD. The CDR3 has 14 amino acids. The CDR3 is CAISDSGGLTEAFF. The CDR3 coding sequence is TGTGCCATCAGTGACTCAGGGGGCCTCACTGAAGCTTTCTTT.

This clonotype was recorded many times. V is TRBV10-3 and J is TRBJ2-3, with TRBD2 identical over 9 bases. Germline CDR1 reads ENHRY; CDR2 reads SYGVKD. The CDR3 sequence is 18 residues long. Unmatched junction bases numbered 12, after V lost 5 bases and J lost 0 bases. The CDR3 region is CAISKTHVTSGSTDTQYF. In DNA form, the CDR3 reads TGTGCCATCAGTAAAACACATGTGACTAGCGGTAGCACAGATACGCAGTATTTT.

The CDR3 here is CSADVYGYTF. CDR3 DNA sequence: TGCAGCGCGGACGTCTATGGCTACACCTTC. The V call is TRBV29-1, the J call TRBJ1-2; D is unclear. Trimming took 7 bases from V and 4 from J, leaving 7 bases between them. The germline V gene encodes CDR1 SQVTM and CDR2 ANQGSEA. This CDR3 is built from 10 residues.

This rearrangement joins TRBV11-1 to TRBJ1-6; 7 bases are a match to TRBD1. Germline values: CDR1 SGHAT, CDR2 FQDESV (reference sequence). Trimming cost V 4 bases and J 12 bases; bases outside gene matches: 18. The CDR3 covers 17 residues. The CDR3 protein is CASSSLVLGTVSLPLHF. As DNA, the CDR3 is TGTGCCAGCAGCTCCTTAGTCCTCGGGACAGTATCCTTACCCCTCCACTTT. Drawing the rest from reference TRBV11-1 and TRBJ1-6, the complete variable domain is EAEVAQSPRYKITEKSQAVAFWCDPISGHATLYWYRQILGQGPELLVQFQDESVVDDSQLPKDRFSAERLKGVDSTLKIQPAELGDSAMYLCASSSLVLGTVSLPLHFGNGTRLTVT.

This clonotype was recorded a few times. This chain uses TRBV12-3 or TRBV12-4 with TRBJ2-7; 7 positions agree with TRBD2. The CDR3 is 13 residues long. J lost 1 base, V lost 6 bases, and 3 bases had no gene match. The CDR3 DNA reads TGTGCCAGCAGAGCGGGGCCTTCCTACGAGCAGTACTTC. Its protein product is CASRAGPSYEQYF.

This clonotype has at least ten counts. V is TRBV7-8 and J is TRBJ2-1, with 10 bases matching TRBD2. V lost 5 bases, J lost 2 bases, and 6 bases stayed unmatched. In germline, CDR1 is SGHVS, CDR2 FQNEAQ. CDR3 length: 16 amino acids. The DNA for the CDR3 is TGTGCCAGCAGCCGGACTAGCGGACGAACCTACAATGAGCAGTTCTTC. Its protein product is CASSRTSGRTYNEQFF.

Regarding this clonotype: At one boundary the junction diverges from the germline segment, which might be a read error. The rearrangement uses TRBV24-1 and TRBJ2-3, with a weak D call TRBD2 (5 bases). The V gene's germline CDR1 is KGHDR and CDR2 SFDVKD. The CDR3 length is 14 residues. CDR3 in DNA: TGTGCCGCCAGTGATACCCGGGGTACAGATACGCAGTATTTT. Amino acids: CAASDTRGTDTQYF.